This T cell receptor beta chain is from a study of CD8+ T cells in alopecia areata (dated by TCRdb to the late 2010s). For the wider study: Treated patients were enrolled in an open-label pilot trial of oral tofacitinib at 5 to 10 mg twice daily for moderate-to-severe alopecia areata. RNA was extracted with the PAXgene miRNA kit for fixed scalp, the miRNeasy kit for PBMCs, and the RNeasy kit for mouse skin. Scalp clonality was compared across normal scalp (n=4), patchy alopecia areata scalp (n=8), and alopecia totalis/universalis scalp (n=8). Biopsies were taken from tofacitinib-treated patients at baseline and at 4 and 24 weeks of treatment, and a later scalp biopsy was taken in several of the tofacitinib-treated patients. In both human patients and the C3H/HeJ mouse model, the study applied high-throughput TCRbeta sequencing to look at T cell clonal expansion in alopecia areata. TCRbeta CDR3 regions were amplified by immunoSEQ multiplex PCR using 35 Vbeta forward and 13 Jbeta reverse primers. Tofacitinib was given for 6 to 18 months, followed by 6 months of follow-up off drug to assess delayed response and recurrence. Human TCRbeta sequencing covered scalp tissue and sorted CD4+ and CD8+ peripheral blood T cells from patchy and totalis/universalis alopecia areata patients and healthy controls. Overall study outcomes, separate from this receptor: Resident alphabeta T cells in normal human skin are also sequenced, complicating scalp TCR repertoire analysis, unlike mouse skin dominated by gammadelta T cells. Compared with normal scalp, lesional scalp, particularly in alopecia totalis/universalis, had higher clonality and more expanded CD8+ clones, which suggests antigenic drive. Shared TCR sequences between patients were less evident than in mice, which may be partly attributable to HLA diversity in the patient population.

About this clone: The target of this receptor is not known. Per-base qualities were not stored, and no clone one base away is much larger.

Explained via the paper, the time point label denotes: baseline before oral tofacitinib. Lesional scalp punch biopsies and peripheral blood were collected from alopecia areata patients. PBMCs were isolated by density centrifugation and stained for CD3, CD4 and CD8, after which CD4+ and CD8+ T cells were sorted on a FACSAria. Libraries were made using the immunoSEQ multiplex PCR assay. To provide template for TCR sequencing, every sample had RNA extracted and reverse transcribed into cDNA. First-strand cDNA was synthesized using SuperScript III with a 2:1 mix of oligo-dT and random hexamers. A synthetic immune receptor repertoire was used to gauge amplification bias, and whatever bias remained was removed computationally. In the authors' own workflow: Raw reads were preprocessed to remove errors, and CDR3 was defined according to IMGT conventions as the region from the conserved cysteine to phenylalanine. Clonality was computed as 1 minus the Shannon entropy, with the entropy normalized by log2 of the number of productive unique TCRs. Whether scalp clones were CD4 or CD8 was inferred by matching scalp TCRbeta sequences against CD4 and CD8 repertoires sorted from blood. TCRdb mirrors the immuneACCESS table, restricted to in-frame sequences. Some clones are absent from its copies; in checked studies, under half trace to an unresolved V gene, and the reason for the others is unknown. V, J and clone size derive from that table, while D and trimming were established from the DNA sequence. This sample gives 150,000 or so clones in total; about 50% of them show up just once. 15% to 20% of the sample goes to the ten largest clones.

V is cut by 5 bases and J by 6 bases, and the space between the germline ends is 14 bases. The germline V gene yields SQVTM for CDR1 and ANQGSEA for CDR2. The CDR3 measures 13 amino acids from cysteine to phenylalanine. CDR3 DNA is the only sequence kept; it has 39 bases, read in frame from the first base. This material consisted of CD8+ T cells sorted from blood, taken at week 0. The receptor comes from a human donor with alopecia areata. The sequence is built from TRBV29-1 and TRBJ1-5; the D region possibly corresponds to TRBD1 (5 bases align). The nucleotide sequence reads TGCAGCGTTTCGGAAGGGGCAGGTCAGCCCCAGCATTTT. It is translated as CSVSEGAGQPQHF.